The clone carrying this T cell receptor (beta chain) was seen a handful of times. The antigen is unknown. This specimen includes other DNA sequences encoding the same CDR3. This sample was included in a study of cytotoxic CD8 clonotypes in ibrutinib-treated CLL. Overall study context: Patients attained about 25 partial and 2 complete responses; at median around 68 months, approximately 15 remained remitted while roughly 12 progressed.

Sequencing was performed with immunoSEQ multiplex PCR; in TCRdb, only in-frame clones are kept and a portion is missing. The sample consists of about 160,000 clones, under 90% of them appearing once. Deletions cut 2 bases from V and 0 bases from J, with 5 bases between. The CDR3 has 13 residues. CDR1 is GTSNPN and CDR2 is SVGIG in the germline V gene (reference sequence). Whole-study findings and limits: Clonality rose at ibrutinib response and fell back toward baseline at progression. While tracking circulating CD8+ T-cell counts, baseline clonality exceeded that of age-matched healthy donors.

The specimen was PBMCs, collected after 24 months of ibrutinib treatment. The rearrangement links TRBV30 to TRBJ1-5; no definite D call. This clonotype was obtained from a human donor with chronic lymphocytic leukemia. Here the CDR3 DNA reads TGTGCCTGGAGTCCGAATAGCAATCAGCCCCAGCATTTT. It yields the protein CAWSPNSNQPQHF.